This is a list of T cell receptor beta chains from one sample in a study of tumor-infiltrating lymphocytes in localized non-small cell lung cancer. Assay: immunoSEQ multiplex PCR; the TCRdb copy retains only in-frame clones and omits some. Of about 12,000 clones listed, about nine tenths are singletons. The sequenced material came from lung tumor tissue. Receptors originate from a human donor with non-small cell lung cancer. The CDR3 runs from the conserved cysteine through the conserved F or W. Each record gives: J gene, V gene, clone size, CDR3 protein. Clone size is stated in some rows and not others, as once, few, many or a class when expanded.

TRBJ2-3 TRBV7-2 NA CASSFGGSTDTQYF
TRBJ2-1 TRBV21-1 NA CASISWGQGALPGDNEQFF
TRBJ2-3 TRBV10-1 NA CASSESTSGTTQYF
TRBJ2-7 TRBV7-9 NA CASSLETSATGVRGEQYF
TRBJ2-5 TRBV27 NA CASSFGRNPGQGGETQYF
TRBJ2-7 TRBV29-1 NA CSVSGTDSSYEQYF
TRBJ2-1 TRBV30 NA CAWGDNEQFF
TRBJ1-5 TRBV19 NA CASWVQPQHF
TRBJ1-2 TRBV28 NA CASSGGLVGVGGYTF
TRBJ2-3 TRBV29-1 NA CSVGTGIIVNSTDTQYF
TRBJ2-5 TRBV2 once CASSEEETGRETQYF
TRBJ2-3 TRBV5-1 NA CASSLGTTLAATDTQYF
TRBJ2-3 TRBV11-2 NA CASSFREGGTDTQYF
TRBJ1-2 TRBV5-1 NA CASSLGQGGYTF
TRBJ2-6 TRBV19 NA CASRGSGANVLTF
TRBJ2-1 TRBV19 few CASSIDGSIYNEQFF
TRBJ2-1 TRBV5-6 NA CASSWGLGGKYNEQFF
TRBJ1-5 TRBV15 NA CATSRESNQPQHF
TRBJ2-2 TRBV5-1 once CASSLGRSGELFF
TRBJ2-7 TRBV4-2 once CASSQAGTSGRNVLVAREQYF
TRBJ2-3 TRBV28 NA CASSLAGEKADTQYF
TRBJ2-2 TRBV5-1 NA CASKTTINTGELFF
TRBJ2-7 TRBV6-1 NA CASTQGGGSDEQYF
TRBJ2-2 TRBV18 NA CASSPRSSAGELFF
TRBJ2-5 TRBV7-6 NA CASSSLTRNQETQYF
TRBJ2-7 TRBV5-1 NA CASSFSGSGAYEQYF
TRBJ2-1 TRBV28 NA CASSLGSRVGEQFF
TRBJ1-1 TRBV28 NA CASSLRGNTEAFF
TRBJ1-1 TRBV10-2 NA CASSDRSRAGGDTEAFF
TRBJ2-5 TRBV19 NA CASSIRAPWTGEKETQYF
TRBJ1-3 TRBV5-5 NA CASSLGRSSSGNTIYF
TRBJ2-5 TRBV5-1 few CASSPGTGLQETQYF
TRBJ1-2 TRBV30 NA CASRGFLYGYTF
TRBJ1-5 TRBV28 once CASSLLQGSQPQHF
TRBJ2-7 TRBV27 NA CASSLTSGSYEQYF
TRBJ2-1 TRBV7-2 NA CASSLPHNEQFF
TRBJ2-5 TRBV9 NA CASSAGIVQETQYF
TRBJ2-7 TRBV5-6 NA CASSLQGAYEQYF